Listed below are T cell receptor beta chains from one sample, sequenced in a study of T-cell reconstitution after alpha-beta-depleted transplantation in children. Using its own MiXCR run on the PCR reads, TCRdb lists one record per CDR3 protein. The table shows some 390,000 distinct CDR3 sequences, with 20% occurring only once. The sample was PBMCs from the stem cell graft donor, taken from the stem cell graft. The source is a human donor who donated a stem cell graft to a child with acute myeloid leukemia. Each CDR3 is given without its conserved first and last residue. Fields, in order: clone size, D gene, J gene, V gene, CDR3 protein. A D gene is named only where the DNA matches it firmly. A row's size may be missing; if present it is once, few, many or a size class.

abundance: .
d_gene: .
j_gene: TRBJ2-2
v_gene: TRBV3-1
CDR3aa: ASSQDRAPNTGELF

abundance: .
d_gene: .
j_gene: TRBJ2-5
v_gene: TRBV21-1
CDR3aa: ASSKECVRGTQETQY

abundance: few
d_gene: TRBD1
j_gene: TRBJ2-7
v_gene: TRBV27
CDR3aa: ASTPRQGTTYEQY

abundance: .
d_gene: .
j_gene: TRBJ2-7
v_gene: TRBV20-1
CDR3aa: SVSVTRSYEQY

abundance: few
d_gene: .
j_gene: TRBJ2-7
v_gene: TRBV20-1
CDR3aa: SASRPDYEQY

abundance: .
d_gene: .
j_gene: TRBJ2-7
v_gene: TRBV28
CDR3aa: ATEDSGKKNYEQY

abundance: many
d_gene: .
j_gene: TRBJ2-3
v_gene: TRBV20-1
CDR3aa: SANGGDSESYLSFTDTQY

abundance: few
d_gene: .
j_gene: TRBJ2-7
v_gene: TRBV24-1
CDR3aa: ATSYMEGYEQY

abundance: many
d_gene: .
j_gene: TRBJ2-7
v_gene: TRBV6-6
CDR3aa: ASSLLNEQY

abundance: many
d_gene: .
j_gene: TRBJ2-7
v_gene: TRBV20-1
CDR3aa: SASSTFSYEQY

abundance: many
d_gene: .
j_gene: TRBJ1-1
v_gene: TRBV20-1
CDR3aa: SARAWTVNTEAF

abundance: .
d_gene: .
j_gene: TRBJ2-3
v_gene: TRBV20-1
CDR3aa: SARDRGVADTQY

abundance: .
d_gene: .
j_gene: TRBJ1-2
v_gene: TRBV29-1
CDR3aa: SVDTNYGYT

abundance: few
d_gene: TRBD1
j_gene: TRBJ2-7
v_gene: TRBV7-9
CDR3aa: ASRSDRASTYEQY

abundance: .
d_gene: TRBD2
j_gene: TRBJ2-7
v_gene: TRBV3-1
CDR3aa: ASSQDGLAGSYEQY

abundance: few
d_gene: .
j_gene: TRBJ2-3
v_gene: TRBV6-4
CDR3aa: ASSASGRWATSTDTQY

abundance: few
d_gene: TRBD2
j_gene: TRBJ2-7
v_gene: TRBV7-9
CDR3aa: ASSSARTSGYEQY

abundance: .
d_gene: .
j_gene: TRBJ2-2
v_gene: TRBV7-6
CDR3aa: ASSSLRGLAANTGELF

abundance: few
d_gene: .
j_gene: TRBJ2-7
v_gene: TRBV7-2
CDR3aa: ASSSRQYEQY

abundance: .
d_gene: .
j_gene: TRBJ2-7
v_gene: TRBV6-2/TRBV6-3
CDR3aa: ASSYPSVAYEQY

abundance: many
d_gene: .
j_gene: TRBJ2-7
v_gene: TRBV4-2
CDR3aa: ASSQDGLTYEQY

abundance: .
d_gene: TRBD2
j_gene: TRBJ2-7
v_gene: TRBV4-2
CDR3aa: ASSQDRAGGSEQY

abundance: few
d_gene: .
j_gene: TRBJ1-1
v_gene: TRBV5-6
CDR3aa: ASSNAGESEAF

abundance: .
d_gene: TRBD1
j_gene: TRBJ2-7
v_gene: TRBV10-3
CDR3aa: AIRDSGTGSYEQY

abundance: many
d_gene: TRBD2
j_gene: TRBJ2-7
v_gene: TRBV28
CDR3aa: ASTRTGREGLQNEQY

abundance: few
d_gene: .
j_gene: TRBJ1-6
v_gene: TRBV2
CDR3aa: ASSLRESPLH

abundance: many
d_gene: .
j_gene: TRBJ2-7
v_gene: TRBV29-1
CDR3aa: SAYRDNHYEQY

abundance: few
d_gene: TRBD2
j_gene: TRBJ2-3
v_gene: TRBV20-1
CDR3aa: SDRTSGNTDTQY

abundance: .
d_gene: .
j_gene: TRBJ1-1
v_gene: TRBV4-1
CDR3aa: ASSQELGRNTEAF

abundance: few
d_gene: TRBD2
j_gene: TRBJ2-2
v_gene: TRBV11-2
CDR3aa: ASSLGGRGTGELF

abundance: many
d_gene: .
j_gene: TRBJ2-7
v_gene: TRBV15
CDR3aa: ATSRDRGAGEQY

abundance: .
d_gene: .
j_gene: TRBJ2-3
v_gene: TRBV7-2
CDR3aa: ASSRIDTQY

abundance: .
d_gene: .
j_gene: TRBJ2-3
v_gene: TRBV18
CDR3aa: ASSPGMQTTDTQY

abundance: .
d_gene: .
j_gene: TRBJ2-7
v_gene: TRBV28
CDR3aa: ASNLRQAGEQY

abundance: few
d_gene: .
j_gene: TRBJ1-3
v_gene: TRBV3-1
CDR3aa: ASSQFSSAGNTIY

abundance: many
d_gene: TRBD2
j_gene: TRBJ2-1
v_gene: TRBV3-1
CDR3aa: ASSHPSGSGNEQF

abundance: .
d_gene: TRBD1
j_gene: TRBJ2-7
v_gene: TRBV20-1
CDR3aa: SANRGPVYEQY

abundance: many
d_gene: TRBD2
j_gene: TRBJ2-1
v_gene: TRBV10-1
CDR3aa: ASSGFLAGAGGNEQF

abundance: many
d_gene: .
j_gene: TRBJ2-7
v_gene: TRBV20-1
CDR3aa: SAKSPSNRPSSYEQY

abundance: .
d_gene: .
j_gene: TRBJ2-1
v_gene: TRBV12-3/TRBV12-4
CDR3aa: ASKEFYGSYNEQF

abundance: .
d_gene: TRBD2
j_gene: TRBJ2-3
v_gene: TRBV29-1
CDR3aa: SVEAAGGRADTQY

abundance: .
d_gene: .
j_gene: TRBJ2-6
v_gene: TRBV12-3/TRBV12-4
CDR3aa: ASTRGLSGANVLT

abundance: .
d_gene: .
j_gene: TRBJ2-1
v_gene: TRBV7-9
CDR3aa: ASSLAISRNNEQF

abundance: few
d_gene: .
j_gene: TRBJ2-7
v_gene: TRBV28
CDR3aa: ASSSLRTDYEQY

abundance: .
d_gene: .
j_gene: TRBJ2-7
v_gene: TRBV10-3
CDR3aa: AIRIDHEQY